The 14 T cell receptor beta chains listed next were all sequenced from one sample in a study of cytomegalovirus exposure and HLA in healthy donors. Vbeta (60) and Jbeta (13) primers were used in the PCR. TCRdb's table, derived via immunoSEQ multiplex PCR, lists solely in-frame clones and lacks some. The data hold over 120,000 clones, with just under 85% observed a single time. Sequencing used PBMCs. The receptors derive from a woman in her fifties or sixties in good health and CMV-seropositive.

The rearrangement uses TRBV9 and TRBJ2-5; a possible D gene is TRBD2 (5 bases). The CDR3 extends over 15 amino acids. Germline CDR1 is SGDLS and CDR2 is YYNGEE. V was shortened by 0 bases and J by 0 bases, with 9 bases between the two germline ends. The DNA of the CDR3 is TGTGCCAGCAGCGTAGGAGCGAGGGACCAAGAGACCCAGTACTTC. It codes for CASSVGARDQETQYF.

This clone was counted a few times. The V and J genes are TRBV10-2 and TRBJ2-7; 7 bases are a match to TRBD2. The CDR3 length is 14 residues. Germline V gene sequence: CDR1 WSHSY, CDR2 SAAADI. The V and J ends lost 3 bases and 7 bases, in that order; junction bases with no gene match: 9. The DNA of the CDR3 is TGCGCCAGCAGTGATGGCGGGAGAGGGGAAGAGCAGTACTTC. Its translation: CASSDGGRGEEQYF.

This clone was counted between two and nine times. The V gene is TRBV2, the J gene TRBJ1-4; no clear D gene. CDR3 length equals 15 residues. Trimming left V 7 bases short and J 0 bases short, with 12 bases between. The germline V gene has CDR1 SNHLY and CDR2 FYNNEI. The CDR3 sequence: CASNGLIATNEKLFF. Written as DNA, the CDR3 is TGTGCCAGCAATGGACTAATTGCAACTAATGAAAAACTGTTTTTT.

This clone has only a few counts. CDR3 sequence: CASSPEPGLAFNEQFF. The DNA of the CDR3 is TGTGCCAGCAGCCCCGAACCGGGACTAGCGTTCAATGAGCAGTTCTTC. The rearrangement links TRBV7-3 to TRBJ2-1; 10 nucleotides agree with TRBD2. V lost 5 bases to trimming and J lost 6 bases; unmatched junction nucleotides: 10. CDR3 length equals 16 residues. Germline V gives CDR1 SGHTA, CDR2 FQGTGA.

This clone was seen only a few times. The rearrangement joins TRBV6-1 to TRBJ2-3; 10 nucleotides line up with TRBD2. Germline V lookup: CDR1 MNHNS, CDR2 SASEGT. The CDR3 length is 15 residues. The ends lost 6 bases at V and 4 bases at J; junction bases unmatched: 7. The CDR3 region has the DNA TGTGCCAGCAGCGATAGCGGGAGGTTAGCAGATACGCAGTATTTT. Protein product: CASSDSGRLADTQYF.

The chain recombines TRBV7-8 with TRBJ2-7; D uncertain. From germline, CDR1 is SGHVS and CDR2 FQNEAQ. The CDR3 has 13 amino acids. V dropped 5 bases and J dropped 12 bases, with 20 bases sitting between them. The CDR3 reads CASSLSGLQRWYF. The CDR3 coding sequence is TGTGCCAGCAGCCTTAGTGGCCTTCAGAGGTGGTACTTC.

This CDR3 is CASSPGLNYEQYF. In DNA, the CDR3 is TGCGCCAGCAGCCCCGGACTAAACTACGAGCAGTACTTC. J is TRBJ2-5 and V is TRBV5-1, with TRBD2 as a possible D gene (6 bases). The end of the DNA aligns better with TRBJ2-7, so the J call may be wrong. The CDR3 covers 13 residues. In germline, CDR1 is SGHRS, CDR2 YFSETQ.

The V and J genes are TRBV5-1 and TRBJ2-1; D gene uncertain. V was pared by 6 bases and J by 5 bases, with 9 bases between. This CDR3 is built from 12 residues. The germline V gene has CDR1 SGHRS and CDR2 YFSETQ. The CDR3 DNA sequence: TGCGCCAGCACCCTCCCCGACAATGAGCAGTTCTTC. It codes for CASTLPDNEQFF.

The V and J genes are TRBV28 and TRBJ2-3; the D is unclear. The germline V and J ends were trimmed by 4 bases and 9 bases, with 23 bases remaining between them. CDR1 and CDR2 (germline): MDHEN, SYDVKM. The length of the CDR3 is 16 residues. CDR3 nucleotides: TGTGCCAGCAGTTCCCTCCAAATTCCGTCACAGATAACGCAGTATTTT. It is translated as CASSSLQIPSQITQYF. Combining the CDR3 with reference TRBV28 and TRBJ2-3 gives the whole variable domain DVKVTQSSRYLVKRTGEKVFLECVQDMDHENMFWYRQDPGLGLRLIYFSYDVKMKEKGDIPEGYSVSREKKERFSLILESASTNQTSMYLCASSSLQIPSQITQYFGPGTRLTVL.

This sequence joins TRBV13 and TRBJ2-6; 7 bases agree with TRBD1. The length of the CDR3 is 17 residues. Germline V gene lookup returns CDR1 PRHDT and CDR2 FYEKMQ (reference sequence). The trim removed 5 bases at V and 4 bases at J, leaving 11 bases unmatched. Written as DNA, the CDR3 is TGTGCCAGCAGCGAACAGGGGTTTCAGTCCGGGGCCAACGTCCTGACTTTC. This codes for CASSEQGFQSGANVLTF.

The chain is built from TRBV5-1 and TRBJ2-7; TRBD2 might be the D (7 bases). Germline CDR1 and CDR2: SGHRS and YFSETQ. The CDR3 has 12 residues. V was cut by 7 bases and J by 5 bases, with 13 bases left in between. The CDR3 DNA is TGCGCCAGCGGGGGCGGGGGCGACGAGCAGTACTTC. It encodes CASGGGGDEQYF.

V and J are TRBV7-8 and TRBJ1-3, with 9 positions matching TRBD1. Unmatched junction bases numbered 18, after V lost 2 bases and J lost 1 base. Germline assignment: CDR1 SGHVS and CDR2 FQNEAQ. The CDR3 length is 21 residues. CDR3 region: CASSLYFLGSGQGQSGNTIYF. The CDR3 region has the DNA TGTGCCAGCAGCTTATATTTCTTGGGGTCGGGACAGGGACAATCTGGAAACACCATATATTTT.

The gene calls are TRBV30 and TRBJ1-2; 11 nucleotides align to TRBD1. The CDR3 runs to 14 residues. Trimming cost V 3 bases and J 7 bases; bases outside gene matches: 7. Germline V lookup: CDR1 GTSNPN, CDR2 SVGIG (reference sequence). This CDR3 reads CAWRDRGHRGGYTF. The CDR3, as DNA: TGTGCCTGGAGGGACAGGGGGCATAGGGGTGGCTACACCTTC. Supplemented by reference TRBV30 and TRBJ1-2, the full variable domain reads SQTIHQWPATLVQPVGSPLSLECTVEGTSNPNLYWYRQAAGRGLQLLFYSVGIGQISSEVPQNLSASRPQDRQFILSSKKLLLSDSGFYLCAWRDRGHRGGYTFGSGTRLTVV.

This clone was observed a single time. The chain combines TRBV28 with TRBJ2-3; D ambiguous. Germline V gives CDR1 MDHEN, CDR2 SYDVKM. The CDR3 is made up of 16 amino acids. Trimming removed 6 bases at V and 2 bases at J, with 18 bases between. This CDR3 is CASSQSSRDFTDTQYF. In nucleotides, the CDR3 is TGTGCCAGCAGCCAATCCTCGAGAGATTTCACAGATACGCAGTATTTT. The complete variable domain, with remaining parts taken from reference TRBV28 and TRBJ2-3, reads DVKVTQSSRYLVKRTGEKVFLECVQDMDHENMFWYRQDPGLGLRLIYFSYDVKMKEKGDIPEGYSVSREKKERFSLILESASTNQTSMYLCASSQSSRDFTDTQYFGPGTRLTVL.